The sequence of this T cell receptor beta chain was determined in a study of blood T cell repertoires in COVID-19. Authors' methods: Estimates of nucleated cell counts were drawn from the amplification of reference gene primers. Using immunoSEQ multiplex PCR, the repertoire was profiled, and TCRdb retains in-frame clones only, with some absent. D and trimming come from the DNA, and the V and J calls and clone size come from that table. The profile shows 90,000 to 150,000 clones, over 75% of them singletons. The CDR3 consists of 16 residues. Germline V gene data show CDR1 as SGHRS and CDR2 as YFSETQ. V dropped 0 bases and J dropped 1; count of bases not matched to a gene: 4.

This sequence originates from a man between 45 and 60 years old with acute or convalescent COVID-19. Specimen: peripheral blood. V usage is TRBV5-1 and J usage is TRBJ2-5, with 9 nucleotides matching TRBD2. The CDR3: CASSLVLAGTQETQYF. In nucleotides, the CDR3 is TGCGCCAGCAGCTTGGTCCTAGCGGGGACCCAAGAGACCCAGTACTTC.